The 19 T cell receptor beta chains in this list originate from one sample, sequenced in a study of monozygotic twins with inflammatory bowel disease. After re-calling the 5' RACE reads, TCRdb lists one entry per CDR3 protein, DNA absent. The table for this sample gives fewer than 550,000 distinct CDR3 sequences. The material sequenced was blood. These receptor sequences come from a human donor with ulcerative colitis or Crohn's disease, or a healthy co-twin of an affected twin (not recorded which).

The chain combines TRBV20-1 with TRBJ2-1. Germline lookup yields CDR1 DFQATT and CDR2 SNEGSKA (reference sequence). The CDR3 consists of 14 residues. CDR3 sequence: CSAKVGLAYNEQFF.

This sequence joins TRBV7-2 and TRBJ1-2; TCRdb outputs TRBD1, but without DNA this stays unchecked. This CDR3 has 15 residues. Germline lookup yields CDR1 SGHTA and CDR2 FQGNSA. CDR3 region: CASSKRYRDGRGYTF.

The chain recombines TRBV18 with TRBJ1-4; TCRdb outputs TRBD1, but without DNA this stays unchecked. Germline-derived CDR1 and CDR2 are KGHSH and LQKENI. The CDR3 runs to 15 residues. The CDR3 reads CASSLRQGSNEKLFF.

This CDR3 is CASSTVRETQYF. The J gene is TRBJ2-5, the V gene TRBV11-1. Germline V gene sequence: CDR1 SGHAT, CDR2 FQDESV (reference sequence). This CDR3 spans 12 amino acids.

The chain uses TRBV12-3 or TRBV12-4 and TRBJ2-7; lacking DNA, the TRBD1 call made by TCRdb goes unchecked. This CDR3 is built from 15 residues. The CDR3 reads CASSLRDRPIYEQYF.

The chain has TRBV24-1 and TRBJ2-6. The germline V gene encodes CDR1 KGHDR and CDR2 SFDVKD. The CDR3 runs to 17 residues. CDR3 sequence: CATSDSETISGANVLTF.

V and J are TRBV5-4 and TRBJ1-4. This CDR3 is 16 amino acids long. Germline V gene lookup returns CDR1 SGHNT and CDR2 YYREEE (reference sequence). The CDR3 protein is CASSLRQGGGDEKLFF. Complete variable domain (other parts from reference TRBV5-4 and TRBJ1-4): ETGVTQSPTHLIKTRGQQVTLRCSSQSGHNTVSWYQQALGQGPQFIFQYYREEENGRGNFPPRFSGLQFPNYSSELNVNALELDDSALYLCASSLRQGGGDEKLFFGSGTQLSVL.

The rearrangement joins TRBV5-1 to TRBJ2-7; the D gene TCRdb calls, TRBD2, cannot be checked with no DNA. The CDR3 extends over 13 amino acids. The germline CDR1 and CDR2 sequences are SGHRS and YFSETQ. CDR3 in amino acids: CASRLAGVYEQYF. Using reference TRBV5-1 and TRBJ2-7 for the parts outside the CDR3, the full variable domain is KAGVTQTPRYLIKTRGQQVTLSCSPISGHRSVSWYQQTPGQGLQFLFEYFSETQRNKGNFPGRFSGRQFSNSRSEMNVSTLELGDSALYLCASRLAGVYEQYFGPGTRLTVT.

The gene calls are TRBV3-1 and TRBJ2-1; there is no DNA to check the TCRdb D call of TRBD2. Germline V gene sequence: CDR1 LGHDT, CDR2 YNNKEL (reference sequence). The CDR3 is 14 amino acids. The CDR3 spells CASRREGTYNEQFF.

The CDR3 spells CASSFSPDRVLWGYTF. The chain has TRBV6-5 and TRBJ1-2; TCRdb reports TRBD1, a call that lacks DNA to check it against. Germline V lookup: CDR1 MNHEY, CDR2 SVGAGI. The CDR3 has 16 residues.

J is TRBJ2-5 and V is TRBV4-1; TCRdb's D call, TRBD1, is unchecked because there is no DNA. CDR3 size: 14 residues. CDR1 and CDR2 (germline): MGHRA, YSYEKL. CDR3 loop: CASSQVPVMETQYF.

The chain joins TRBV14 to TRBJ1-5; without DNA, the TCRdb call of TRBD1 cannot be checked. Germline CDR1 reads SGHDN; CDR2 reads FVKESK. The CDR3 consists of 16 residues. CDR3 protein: CASSQVGTEHNQPQHF. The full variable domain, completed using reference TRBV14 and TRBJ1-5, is EAGVTQFPSHSVIEKGQTVTLRCDPISGHDNLYWYRRVMGKEIKFLLHFVKESKQDESGMPNNRFLAERTGGTYSTLKVQPAELEDSGVYFCASSQVGTEHNQPQHFGDGTRLSIL.

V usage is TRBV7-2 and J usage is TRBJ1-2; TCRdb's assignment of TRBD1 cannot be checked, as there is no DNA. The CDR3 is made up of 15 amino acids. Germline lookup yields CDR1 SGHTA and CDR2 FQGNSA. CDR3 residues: CASSSSAGTVLGYTF.

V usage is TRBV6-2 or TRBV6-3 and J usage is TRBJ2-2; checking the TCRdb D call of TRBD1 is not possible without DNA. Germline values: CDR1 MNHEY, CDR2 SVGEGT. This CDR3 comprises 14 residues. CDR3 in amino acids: CASSLPTGSGELFF.

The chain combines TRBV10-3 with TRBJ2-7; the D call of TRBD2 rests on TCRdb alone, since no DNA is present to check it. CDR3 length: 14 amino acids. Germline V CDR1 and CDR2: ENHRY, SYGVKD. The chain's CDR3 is CASTGIAENYEQYF.

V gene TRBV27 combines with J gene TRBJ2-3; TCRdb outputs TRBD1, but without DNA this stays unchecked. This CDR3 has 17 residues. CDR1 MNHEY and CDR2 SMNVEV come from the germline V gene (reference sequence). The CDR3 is CASSTRHAGPSTDTQYF.

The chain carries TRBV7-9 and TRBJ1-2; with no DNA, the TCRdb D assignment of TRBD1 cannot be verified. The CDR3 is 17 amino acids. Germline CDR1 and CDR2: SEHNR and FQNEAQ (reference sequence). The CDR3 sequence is CASSLFPPVQTRDGYTF.

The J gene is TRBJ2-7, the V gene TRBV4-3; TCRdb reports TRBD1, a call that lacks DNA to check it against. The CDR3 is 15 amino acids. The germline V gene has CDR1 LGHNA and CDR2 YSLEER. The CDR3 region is CASSQGDLGAGEQYF.

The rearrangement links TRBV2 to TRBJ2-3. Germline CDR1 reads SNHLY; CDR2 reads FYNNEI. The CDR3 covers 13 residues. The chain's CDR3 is CASSGASTDTQYF.